This TCR beta chain was recorded in a study of vaccination effects on CD4 cells after COVID-19 (dated by TCRdb to the early 2020s). For the wider study: Post-vaccine samples across the study were collected a median of 72 days after the second dose, with a range of 14 to 241. SARS-CoV-2 spike-specific CD4+ TCR repertoires from before and after mRNA vaccination were compared in COVID-19 convalescent patients and in infection-naive vaccine recipients. Altogether, 10 COVID-19 convalescent patients and several SARS-CoV-2-naive healthy vaccine recipients made up the full study. The Oncomine TCR Beta short-read assay on an Illumina iSeq 100 was used to sequence cultures from other donors in the study.

To identify antigen-specific CD4+ T cell clonotypes by their expansion, the ViraFEST assay first stimulated PBMC with viral peptide pools and then applied TCR sequencing. After roughly 11 days of culture, CD4+ T cells were isolated with the EasySep CD4+ T cell isolation kit. Each participant got two doses of an mRNA SARS-CoV-2 vaccine, either BNT162b2 or mRNA-1273. Negative nucleocapsid antibody results before and after vaccination confirmed that the healthy vaccine recipients had no prior SARS-CoV-2 infection. Each well held more than 1.5 million PBMC cultured in IMDM containing approximately 5.2% human AB serum, 10 IU/ml IL-2 and gentamicin, along with roughly 10 ug/ml peptides. Half of the culture medium was replaced with fresh IL-2-containing medium on days 3 and 7. Unless noted otherwise, every peptide stimulation condition was cultured in triplicate wells. Using Ficoll-Paque Plus gradient centrifugation, PBMC were separated from whole blood and then either used fresh or cryopreserved at -140C. The spike proteins of SARS-CoV-2 and of the common cold coronaviruses HCoV-NL63, HCoV-OC43 and HCoV-229E were spanned by overlapping peptide pools. The QIAamp micro DNA kit was used to extract genomic DNA from the cultured CD4+ T cells.

This clone was counted between two and nine times. The specificity of this receptor is unknown. It has no much larger one-base neighbor in the sample; base qualities were not kept. The paper as a whole reports these results and caveats: At late post-vaccination timepoints, both infection-induced and vaccine-induced clones showed marked clonal contraction, consistent with waning T cell responses. The study was limited by a small number of convalescent patients and lacked early post-infection timepoints. In healthy vaccine recipients, vaccine-induced clones were almost all SARS-CoV-2 mono-reactive, with only 1 of 255 being cross-reactive with common cold coronaviruses.

The protocol used for the library was the immunoSEQ multiplex PCR assay. DNA from the cultured and isolated CD4+ T cells underwent TCR beta CDR3 sequencing. The paper's processing steps were these. Non-productive TCR sequences were removed, reads were trimmed to the CDR3 region, and CDR3s of at least 7 amino acids were retained. The MANAFEST web app was used to pick out antigen-specific clonotypes by comparing their expansion in peptide wells with that in reference cultures. To be called positive, a clone needed expansion at FDR<0.05 compared with the reference and with all other wells, an odds ratio greater than 5, and a frequency greater than 0.1% in two replicate wells. Clonotypes significantly expanded in SARS-CoV-2 spike wells and in at least one common cold coronavirus spike condition were defined as cross-reactive. CDR3 similarity was assessed by Levenshtein distance with the stringdist R package, and unrooted trees were built with ape in R 3.6.1. The clones in this table, taken by TCRdb from immuneACCESS, are in-frame only. Not every clone is retained; where verified, under half of the shortfall comes from an unresolved V gene, and the cause of the rest is unknown. That table gives V, J and clone size, and the DNA gave D and trimming. The sample table shows 60,000 to 85,000 clones, and roughly 74% are seen once. The ten largest clones take up around 1.5% of the sample.

Source: CD4+ T cells from PBMCs cultured with HCoV-229E spike peptides, taken after COVID-19 vaccination. Interpreted using the paper, the cell subset or site label stands for: HCoV-229E spike overlapping peptide pool stimulation. This TCR was recovered from a human donor who received a COVID-19 vaccine.

CDR3 loop: CASSPSGTTDTQYF. The base sequence is TGCGCCAGCAGCCCTAGCGGAACCACAGATACGCAGTATTTT. The chain couples TRBV5-1 to TRBJ2-3; TRBD2 lines up with 7 middle nucleotides. The CDR3, from cysteine to phenylalanine, totals 14 residues. The entry retains the CDR3 DNA only, 42 bases that are in frame from base 1. V and J are trimmed by 4 bases and 2 bases, and the gene matches miss 4 bases of the junction. The germline V gene gives CDR1 as SGHRS and CDR2 as YFSETQ.